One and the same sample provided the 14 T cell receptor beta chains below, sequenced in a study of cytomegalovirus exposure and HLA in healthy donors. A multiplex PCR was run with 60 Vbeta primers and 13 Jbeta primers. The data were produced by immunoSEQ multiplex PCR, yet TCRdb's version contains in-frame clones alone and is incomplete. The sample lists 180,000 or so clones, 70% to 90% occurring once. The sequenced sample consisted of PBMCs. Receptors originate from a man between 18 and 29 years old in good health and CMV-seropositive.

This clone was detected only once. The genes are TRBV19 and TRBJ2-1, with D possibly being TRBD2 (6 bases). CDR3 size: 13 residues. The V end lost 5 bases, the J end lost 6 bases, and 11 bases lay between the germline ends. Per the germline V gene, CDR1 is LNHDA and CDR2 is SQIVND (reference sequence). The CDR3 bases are TGTGCCAGTAGTGGACGGGGAGGCAATGAGCAGTTCTTC. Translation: CASSGRGGNEQFF.

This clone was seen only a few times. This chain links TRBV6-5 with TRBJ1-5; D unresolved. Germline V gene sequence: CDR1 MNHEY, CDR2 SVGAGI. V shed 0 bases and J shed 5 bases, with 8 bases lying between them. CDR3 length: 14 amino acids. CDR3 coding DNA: TGTGCCAGCAGTTACTCACCCCTAGATCAGCCCCAGCATTTT. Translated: CASSYSPLDQPQHF.

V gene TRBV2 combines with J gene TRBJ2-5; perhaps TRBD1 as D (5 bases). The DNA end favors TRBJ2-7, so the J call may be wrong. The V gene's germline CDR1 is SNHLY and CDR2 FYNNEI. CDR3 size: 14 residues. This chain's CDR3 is CASSDGRVSYEQYF. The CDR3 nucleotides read TGTGCCAGCAGTGACGGCAGGGTCTCCTACGAGCAGTACTTC.

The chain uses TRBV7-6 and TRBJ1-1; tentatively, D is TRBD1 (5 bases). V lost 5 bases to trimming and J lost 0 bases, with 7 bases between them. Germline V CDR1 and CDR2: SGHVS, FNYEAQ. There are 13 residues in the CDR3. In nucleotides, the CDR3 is TGTGCCAGCAGCCCGGACATGAACACTGAAGCTTTCTTT. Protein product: CASSPDMNTEAFF. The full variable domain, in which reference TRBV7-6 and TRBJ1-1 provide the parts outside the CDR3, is GAGVSQSPRYKVTKRGQDVALRCDPISGHVSLYWYRQALGQGPEFLTYFNYEAQQDKSGLPNDRFSAERPEGSISTLTIQRTEQRDSAMYRCASSPDMNTEAFFGQGTRLTVV.

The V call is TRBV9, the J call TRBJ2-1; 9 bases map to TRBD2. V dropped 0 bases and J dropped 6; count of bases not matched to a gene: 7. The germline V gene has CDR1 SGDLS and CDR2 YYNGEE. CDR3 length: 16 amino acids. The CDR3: CASSVGAGLASNEQFF. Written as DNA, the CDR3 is TGTGCCAGCAGCGTAGGGGCAGGACTAGCGAGCAATGAGCAGTTCTTC.

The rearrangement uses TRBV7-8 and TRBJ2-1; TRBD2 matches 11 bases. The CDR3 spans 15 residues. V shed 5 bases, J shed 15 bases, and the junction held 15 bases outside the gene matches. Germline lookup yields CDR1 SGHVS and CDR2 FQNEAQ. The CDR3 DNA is TGTGCCAGCAGCCCTCGAGCCTCACTAGCGGGGGACCCGTTCTTC. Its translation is CASSPRASLAGDPFF. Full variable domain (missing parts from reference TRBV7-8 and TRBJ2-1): GAGVSQSPRYKVAKRGQDVALRCDPISGHVSLFWYQQALGQGPEFLTYFQNEAQLDKSGLPSDRFFAERPEGSVSTLKIQRTQQEDSAVYLCASSPRASLAGDPFFGPGTRLTVL.

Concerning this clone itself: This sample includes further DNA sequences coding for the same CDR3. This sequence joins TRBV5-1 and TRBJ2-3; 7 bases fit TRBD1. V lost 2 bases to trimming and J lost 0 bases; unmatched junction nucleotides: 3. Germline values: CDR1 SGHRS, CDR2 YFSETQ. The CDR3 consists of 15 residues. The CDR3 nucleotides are TGCGCCAGCAGCTTAAGGACAGGAAGCACAGATACGCAGTATTTT. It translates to CASSLRTGSTDTQYF.

In nucleotides, the CDR3 is TGTGCCACGGGACTAGCGGGCGGGGAGCTGTTTTTT. Its translation: CATGLAGGELFF. The chain couples TRBV19 to TRBJ2-2; 12 bases align to TRBD2. Trimming removed 10 bases from V and 7 bases from J; junction bases left unmatched: 1. Germline values: CDR1 LNHDA, CDR2 SQIVND (reference sequence). This CDR3 contains 12 residues.

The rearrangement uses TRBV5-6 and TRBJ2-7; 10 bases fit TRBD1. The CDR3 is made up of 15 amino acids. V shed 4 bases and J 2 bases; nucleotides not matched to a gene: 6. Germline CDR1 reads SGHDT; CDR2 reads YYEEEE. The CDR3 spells CASSGQGGAPYEQYF. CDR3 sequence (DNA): TGTGCCAGCAGCGGACAGGGGGGGGCTCCCTACGAGCAGTACTTC.

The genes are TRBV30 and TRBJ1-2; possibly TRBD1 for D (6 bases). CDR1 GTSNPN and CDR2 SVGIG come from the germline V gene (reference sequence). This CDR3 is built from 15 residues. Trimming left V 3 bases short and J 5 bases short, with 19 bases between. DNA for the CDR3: TGTGCCTGGAGCGCCACCCGGGCAGGGGATTATGGCTACACCTTC. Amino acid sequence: CAWSATRAGDYGYTF.

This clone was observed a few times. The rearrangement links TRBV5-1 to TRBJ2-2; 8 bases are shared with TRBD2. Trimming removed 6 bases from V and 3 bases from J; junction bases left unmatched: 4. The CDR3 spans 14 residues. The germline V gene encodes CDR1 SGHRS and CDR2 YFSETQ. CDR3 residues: CASKLAVDTGELFF. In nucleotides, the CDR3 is TGCGCCAGCAAACTAGCGGTGGACACCGGGGAGCTGTTTTTT. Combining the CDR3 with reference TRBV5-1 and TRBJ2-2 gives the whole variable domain KAGVTQTPRYLIKTRGQQVTLSCSPISGHRSVSWYQQTPGQGLQFLFEYFSETQRNKGNFPGRFSGRQFSNSRSEMNVSTLELGDSALYLCASKLAVDTGELFFGEGSRLTVL.

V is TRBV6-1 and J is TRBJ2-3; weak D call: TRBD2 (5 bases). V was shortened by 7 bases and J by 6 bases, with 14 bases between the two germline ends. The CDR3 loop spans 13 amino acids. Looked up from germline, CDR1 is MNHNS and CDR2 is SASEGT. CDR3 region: CASTVGGPDTQYF. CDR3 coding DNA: TGTGCCAGCACGGTCGGAGGACCTGATACGCAGTATTTT.

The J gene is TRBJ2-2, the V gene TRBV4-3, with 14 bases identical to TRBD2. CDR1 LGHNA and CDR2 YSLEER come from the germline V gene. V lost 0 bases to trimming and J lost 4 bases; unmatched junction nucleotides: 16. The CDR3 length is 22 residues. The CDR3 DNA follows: TGCGCCAGCAGCCAAGATTTTAGCGTCGGACTAGCGGGGGGCCCGGGCACCGGGGAGCTGTTTTTT. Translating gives CASSQDFSVGLAGGPGTGELFF.

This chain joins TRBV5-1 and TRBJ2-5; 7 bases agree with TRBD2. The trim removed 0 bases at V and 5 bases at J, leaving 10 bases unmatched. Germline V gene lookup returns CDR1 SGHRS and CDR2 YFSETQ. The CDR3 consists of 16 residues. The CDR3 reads CASSLGPVGGGETQYF. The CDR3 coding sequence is TGCGCCAGCAGCTTGGGGCCCGTTGGGGGAGGGGAGACCCAGTACTTC.